There are a few counts of the clone carrying this T cell receptor beta chain. Its antigen is not identified. The data belong to a study of CD4 T cells in relation to SARS-CoV-2 and coronaviruses. Unexposed donor CD4+ T cells date from about 2011-2018, before the COVID-19 pandemic. The cells were cultured for 10 days before CD4+ T cells were isolated. Unexposed-donor CD4+ T cells were probed with SARS-CoV-2 S/N and four cold-coronavirus spikes, cells permitting. Each well had 2 million to 2.5 million PBMCs in around 5% human AB serum with IL-2. Sequencing was performed with immunoSEQ multiplex PCR; in TCRdb, only in-frame clones are kept and a portion is missing. Here the sample spans about 24,000 clones, around 80% being singletons. Per germline, CDR1 SEHNR and CDR2 FQNEAQ (reference sequence). The CDR3 extends over 16 amino acids. V lost 5 bases and J lost 0, with 13 bases in between. Broader study findings: About 65% of donors had memory CD4+ clonotypes crossrecognizing SARS-CoV-2 and common cold coronavirus spike.

This TCR derives from a human donor in good health. Sequencing was performed on CD4+ T cells from PBMCs, cultured in vitro. V gene TRBV7-9 combines with J gene TRBJ2-2; a weak D match, TRBD1 (5 bases). The CDR3 coding sequence is TGTGCCAGCAGCCCCCTCGGACACTCGAACACCGGGGAGCTGTTTTTT. Translated, it gives CASSPLGHSNTGELFF.